This T cell receptor beta chain was retrieved from a study of blood T cells in healthy people across ages. The authors ran a second PCR of 7 to 11 cycles using a sample-barcoded 5' primer and a J-beta primer mix. TCRdb fed the 5' RACE reads into MiXCR, producing one record per CDR3 protein. The data show some 370,000 distinct CDR3 sequences, with roughly half seen just once and around 50% held by the top ten. Input material: blood. This receptor was taken from a man aged 60-69 years in good health.

The CDR3 DNA reads as TGTGCCAGCAGTTACTCGAGAGTAGTGGTTCAAGGGGAGCAGTACTTC. Translated, it gives CASSYSRVVVQGEQYF. V is TRBV6-2 or TRBV6-3 and J is TRBJ2-7; no definite D call. Trimming left V 0 bases short and J 7 bases short, with 19 bases between. CDR3 length: 16 amino acids. Germline CDR1 MNHEY, CDR2 SVGEGT.